This T cell receptor (beta chain) derives from a study of cytomegalovirus exposure and HLA in healthy donors. Separation from the roughly 680-subject first cohort characterized the roughly 120-subject validation cohort, to which the donors belonged. The germline CDR1 and CDR2 sequences are MDHEN and SYDVKM. The ends lost 6 bases at V and 2 bases at J; junction bases unmatched: 3. There are 13 residues in the CDR3. Assay used: immunoSEQ multiplex PCR; TCRdb lists only in-frame clones, some missing. The data show about 240,000 clones, with roughly 86% seen just once and 1% to 1.5% held by the top ten. The sample consisted of PBMCs. This TCR was sampled from a woman in her twenties or thirties in good health and CMV-seropositive. The V call is TRBV28, the J call TRBJ2-5; the match to TRBD2 covers 7 bases. The CDR3 DNA follows: TGTGCCAGCAGCCTAGCGGAACAAGAGACCCAGTACTTC. It codes for CASSLAEQETQYF.